The next 15 T cell receptor beta chains were all read from a single sample in a study. The sorted Tregs were CD4+CD25+CD127-/low cells. TCRdb independently ran MiXCR on the 5' RACE reads; one entry per CDR3 protein. The table has about 57,000 distinct CDR3 sequences, less than 30% seen once. Sequencing was performed on tumor-infiltrating Tregs sorted from the breast tumor. The receptors stem from a female donor with breast cancer.

A few counts support this clonotype. V usage is TRBV11-2 and J usage is TRBJ1-2; 10 bases are shared with TRBD1. The trim removed 5 bases at V and 8 bases at J, leaving 17 bases unmatched. Germline V gene data show CDR1 as SGHAT and CDR2 as FQNNGV. The CDR3 consists of 17 residues. CDR3 loop: CASSAITGTGEGRGYTF. DNA of the CDR3: TGTGCCAGCAGCGCCATAACCGGGACAGGGGAGGGTCGGGGCTACACCTTC.

This clonotype has ten or more counts. The chain couples TRBV7-8 to TRBJ2-3, with D unresolved. Germline lookup yields CDR1 SGHVS and CDR2 FQNEAQ. Trimming stripped 5 bases from V and 6 bases from J, with 12 bases between. The CDR3 has 13 amino acids. The DNA of the CDR3 is TGTGCCAGCAGCCCCCCGAGGCTTGATACGCAGTATTTT. Protein sequence: CASSPPRLDTQYF.

The J gene is TRBJ2-7, the V gene TRBV6-1; TRBD1 agrees at 11 bases. The V gene end was trimmed by 5 bases and the J gene end by 11 bases; junction bases not matched to a gene: 8. The CDR3 length is 13 residues. Germline V gives CDR1 MNHNS, CDR2 SASEGT. The CDR3 is CASSISPGQGEYF. For the CDR3, the DNA is TGTGCCAGCAGTATATCACCGGGACAGGGGGAGTACTTC.

This clonotype came up many times. CDR3 loop: CASSLYRAEAFF. In DNA, the CDR3 is TGTGCCAGCAGTTTGTACCGCGCTGAAGCTTTCTTT. The V call is TRBV12-3 or TRBV12-4, the J call TRBJ1-1; D not certain. The V end lost 3 bases, the J end lost 6 bases, and 8 bases lay between the germline ends. The CDR3 extends over 12 amino acids.

The chain has TRBV20-1 and TRBJ1-5, with TRBD1 matching over 7 bases. Germline values: CDR1 DFQATT, CDR2 SNEGSKA (reference sequence). CDR3 length: 13 residues. Trimming took 1 base from V and 4 from J; bases not matched to a gene: 1. The chain's CDR3 is CSARGQGNQPQHF. The CDR3 DNA reads TGCAGTGCTAGAGGACAGGGAAATCAGCCCCAGCATTTT.

There are a few counts of this clonotype. The genes are TRBV7-3 and TRBJ2-3, with D possibly being TRBD2 (6 bases). Per the germline V gene, CDR1 is SGHTA and CDR2 is FQGTGA. The length of the CDR3 is 16 residues. V was clipped by 5 bases and J by 3 bases, with 18 bases between them. The CDR3 region is CASSPRTPGVTDTQYF. The CDR3 region has the DNA TGTGCCAGCAGCCCTAGGACCCCGGGGGTTACAGATACGCAGTATTTT.

This clonotype was seen only a few times. The chain recombines TRBV5-1 with TRBJ2-3; 9 nucleotides match TRBD2. The CDR3 contains 12 residues. J gave up 13 bases and V 5 bases, and 8 bases lay outside the gene matches. Per germline, CDR1 SGHRS and CDR2 YFSETQ. The CDR3 loop reads CASRVAGVDEYF. As DNA, the CDR3 is TGCGCCAGCAGGGTAGCGGGGGTCGATGAGTATTTT. The full variable domain, rest sourced from reference TRBV5-1 and TRBJ2-3, is KAGVTQTPRYLIKTRGQQVTLSCSPISGHRSVSWYQQTPGQGLQFLFEYFSETQRNKGNFPGRFSGRQFSNSRSEMNVSTLELGDSALYLCASRVAGVDEYFGPGTRLTVL.

The V gene is TRBV12-3 or TRBV12-4, the J gene TRBJ2-3; 8 positions match TRBD1. V gave up 3 bases and J gave up 3 bases; unmatched junction bases: 8. This CDR3 spans 16 amino acids. The CDR3 reads CASSFRAGGQTDTQYF. The CDR3 coding sequence is TGTGCCAGCAGTTTCAGGGCAGGGGGCCAAACAGATACGCAGTATTTT.

This clonotype was picked up a small number of times. The CDR3 sequence: CASSQGRHGYTF. The CDR3 DNA sequence: TGTGCCAGCAGTCAGGGCAGGCATGGCTACACCTTC. This rearrangement joins TRBV3-1 to TRBJ1-2; a weak D match, TRBD1 (5 bases). CDR3 length: 12 amino acids. Germline values: CDR1 LGHDT, CDR2 YNNKEL (reference sequence). Between the trimmed V and J ends, which lost 6 bases and 6 bases, there was a span of 11 bases.

This chain links TRBV3-1 with TRBJ1-5; possible D gene TRBD1, 5 bases. Germline CDR1 is LGHDT and CDR2 is YNNKEL (reference sequence). Trimming removed 4 bases from V and 4 bases from J, with 11 bases in between. This CDR3 comprises 14 residues. CDR3 nucleotides: TGTGCCAGCAGCCGCTTTGGGGGGAATCAGCCCCAGCATTTT. As protein: CASSRFGGNQPQHF.

This clonotype was seen ten or more times. J is TRBJ2-7 and V is TRBV29-1, with D maybe TRBD2 (5 bases). The V gene lost 4 bases and the J gene lost 2 bases, with 12 bases spanning the gap. Germline V lookup: CDR1 SQVTM, CDR2 ANQGSEA. This CDR3 region has 13 residues. The CDR3 sequence: CSVGTVAPYEQYF. CDR3 DNA sequence: TGCAGCGTTGGGACTGTCGCACCCTACGAGCAGTACTTC.

The sample holds many counts of this clonotype. The V call is TRBV9, the J call TRBJ1-1, with D tentatively TRBD1 (6 bases). The CDR3 is 13 residues long. Germline V CDR1 and CDR2: SGDLS, YYNGEE. V was shortened by 4 bases and J by 8 bases, with 15 bases between the two germline ends. CDR3 nucleotides: TGTGCCAGCAGCACGACAGGTTTTAGCGAAGCTTTCTTT. Its translation: CASSTTGFSEAFF.

On this clonotype itself: With a much larger clone just one base away, this may be a read error. The V and J genes are TRBV6-5 and TRBJ1-1; 7 nucleotides agree with TRBD1. From germline, CDR1 is MNHEY and CDR2 SVGAGI. J gave up 1 base and V 5 bases, and 7 bases lay outside the gene matches. There are 15 residues in the CDR3. CDR3 sequence: CASSQTGVRNTEAFF. CDR3 nucleotides: TGTGCCAGCAGTCAAACAGGGGTAAGGAACACTGAAGCTTTCTTT.

In this sample, this clonotype turned up many times. V usage is TRBV27 and J usage is TRBJ2-1; D gene uncertain. CDR3 length: 14 amino acids. The V end was cut by 2 bases, the J end by 8 bases, with 13 bases between. Germline CDR1 and CDR2: MNHEY and SMNVEV (reference sequence). The DNA for the CDR3 is TGTGCCAGCAGTTTAGGACGAGCCCGCCATGAGCAGTTCTTC. Its translation is CASSLGRARHEQFF.

The chain couples TRBV20-1 to TRBJ2-1, with TRBD1 identical over 9 bases. V trimming: 4 bases; J trimming: 0 bases; junction bases outside the gene matches: 10. CDR1 DFQATT and CDR2 SNEGSKA come from the germline V gene (reference sequence). The CDR3 is 17 amino acids. This CDR3 reads CSAKGTGFRGSYNEQFF. The CDR3 DNA reads TGCAGTGCTAAGGGGACAGGGTTCAGGGGCTCCTACAATGAGCAGTTCTTC.